These 18 T cell receptor beta chains came from one sample sequenced in a study of T cell clonality in common variable immunodeficiency. The assay was immunoSEQ multiplex PCR, and TCRdb's table has in-frame clones only and misses some. The sample offers approximately 44,000 clones and no singletons, the top ten holding about 3%. Sequenced material: peripheral blood mononuclear cells. Source of these receptors: a person aged 18 to 75 in good health.

There are many counts of this clone. The CDR3 extends 3 residues past the end of the read, so its final part is completed from the germline J gene. The V gene is TRBV20-1, the J gene TRBJ2-7, with D perhaps TRBD1 (6 bases). The germline V gene has CDR1 DFQATT and CDR2 SNEGSKA (reference sequence). CDR3 size: 12 residues. Trimming cost V 7 bases and J 2 bases, with 12 bases left between them. Incomplete CDR3 DNA: TGCAGTGTTGGGACAAGTCCCTACGAG. Amino acid sequence: CSVGTSPYE. The whole CDR3 protein reads CSVGTSPYEQYF.

Note on this clone: The read is 3 residues too short to cover the CDR3 end, so that end is filled in from the germline J gene. V usage is TRBV4-2 and J usage is TRBJ2-5; 9 positions match TRBD2. This CDR3 spans 16 amino acids. V shed 0 bases, J shed 5 bases, and the junction held 7 bases outside the gene matches. CDR1 and CDR2 from the germline V gene are LGHNA and YNFKEQ. Partial CDR3 DNA: TGTGCCAGCAGCCAAGAAGGCGGGAGGGCCGTTGAGACC. Encoded protein: CASSQEGGRAVET. The whole CDR3 sequence reads CASSQEGGRAVETQYF.

Note on this clone: Read data end 3 residues before the CDR3 end; the end is taken from the germline J gene. The genes are TRBV19 and TRBJ1-1, with D possibly being TRBD1 (5 bases). The CDR3 sequence is 11 residues long. Per the germline V gene, CDR1 is LNHDA and CDR2 is SQIVND (reference sequence). CDR3 DNA (partial): TGTGCCAGTACCGACCAGGGCCTT. The encoded protein is CASTDQGL. The whole CDR3 is CASTDQGLAFF.

The table lists this clone with many counts. From the germline J gene comes the end of the CDR3, since the read stops 3 residues before it. The V gene is TRBV12-3 or TRBV12-4, the J gene TRBJ2-3; 9 nucleotides align to TRBD2. V was clipped by 4 bases and J by 2 bases; unmatched bases: 10. The CDR3 covers 17 residues. Partial CDR3 DNA: TGTGCCAGCAGTTCCCCTGGGGGACTAGCATTCACAGATACG. This gives the protein CASSSPGGLAFTDT. The full CDR3 protein is CASSSPGGLAFTDTQYF.

This clone was found many times. The read stops 3 residues short of the end of the CDR3; the missing end is completed from the germline J gene. The chain carries TRBV2 and TRBJ1-2; the D is unclear. The CDR3 sequence is 11 residues long. Germline-derived CDR1 and CDR2 are SNHLY and FYNNEI. The CDR3 DNA, read in part, is TGTGCCAGCAGTGGGACTCTTAGC. The encoded protein is CASSGTLS. The full CDR3 protein reads CASSGTLSYTF.

This clone was seen at least ten times. The CDR3 extends 3 residues past the end of the read, so its final part is completed from the germline J gene. The chain is built from TRBV5-1 and TRBJ2-2, with 7 nucleotides matching TRBD2. CDR3 length equals 15 residues. The germline gives CDR1 SGHRS, CDR2 YFSETQ. J was trimmed by 4 bases and V by 4 bases; bases with no gene match: 7. The CDR3 here is CASSHFGGGTGELFF. The covered CDR3 bases are TGCGCCAGCAGCCACTTTGGGGGGGGCACCGGGGAG. The complete variable domain, with remaining parts taken from reference TRBV5-1 and TRBJ2-2, reads KAGVTQTPRYLIKTRGQQVTLSCSPISGHRSVSWYQQTPGQGLQFLFEYFSETQRNKGNFPGRFSGRQFSNSRSEMNVSTLELGDSALYLCASSHFGGGTGELFFGEGSRLTVL.

This clone was observed many times. The read ends 3 residues early relative to the CDR3; the germline J gene fills the gap. This chain links TRBV12-3 or TRBV12-4 with TRBJ2-3; 9 bases map to TRBD1. The CDR3 covers 15 residues. The ends lost 6 bases at V and 4 bases at J; junction bases unmatched: 8. CDR3 loop: CASRPGTGTADTQYF. The covered CDR3 bases are TGTGCCAGCAGACCCGGGACAGGGACAGCAGATACG.

This clone has a count of ten or more. The CDR3 extends 3 residues past the end of the read, so its final part is completed from the germline J gene. This sequence joins TRBV18 and TRBJ1-3; 7 nucleotides agree with TRBD1. Germline V gene sequence: CDR1 KGHSH, CDR2 LQKENI. CDR3 size: 17 residues. The CDR3 bases that were read are TGTGCCAGCTCACCCGATGACCGGGACAGAGACCTGAGGGCC. Translated, it gives CASSPDDRDRDLRA. The CDR3, in full, reads CASSPDDRDRDLRAIYF.

Concerning this clone: The read gets to within 3 residues of the CDR3 end, and the germline J gene fills in the rest. This rearrangement joins TRBV6-1 to TRBJ1-5; 9 bases map to TRBD1. In germline, CDR1 is MNHNS, CDR2 SASEGT. The CDR3 runs to 14 residues. The CDR3 here is CASRETGGADPQHF. The covered CDR3 bases are TGTGCCAGCAGGGAAACAGGGGGCGCAGATCCC.

This clone was seen repeatedly, ten times or more. The read gets to within 3 residues of the CDR3 end, and the germline J gene fills in the rest. Other DNA sequences of this sample code for an identical CDR3. V usage is TRBV20-1 and J usage is TRBJ1-1; D is possibly TRBD1 (6 bases). Germline V CDR1 and CDR2: DFQATT, SNEGSKA (reference sequence). V shed 3 bases and J shed 1 base, with 9 bases lying between them. The CDR3 length is 13 residues. The CDR3 loop reads CSARGQANTEAFF. The covered CDR3 bases are TGCAGTGCTAGGGGACAAGCGAACACTGAA.

This clone was found a few times. The DNA read from the CDR3 is TGCAGTGCCCGGGACAGGGGGCAAGAGACG. This gives the protein CSARDRGQET. The CDR3 in its entirety is CSARDRGQETQYF. V usage is TRBV20-1 and J usage is TRBJ2-3, with 12 bases fitting TRBD1. The CDR3 end is not reached by the read, which stops 3 residues before it; the germline J gene fills it in. This CDR3 is built from 13 residues. CDR1 and CDR2 from the germline V gene are DFQATT and SNEGSKA (reference sequence).

This clone was detected ten times or more. The CDR3 DNA, read in part, is TGTGCCAGCAGCTTAGAGACAGTGGGCACCGGGGAG. Translated: CASSLETVGTGE. The whole CDR3 is CASSLETVGTGELFF. The gene calls are TRBV7-8 and TRBJ2-2; D is possibly TRBD1 (5 bases). The sequence runs out 3 residues before the end of the CDR3; the remainder is reconstructed from the germline J gene. This CDR3 has 15 residues. The V end was cut by 1 base, the J end by 4 bases, with 10 bases between. Germline CDR1 SGHVS, CDR2 FQNEAQ.

This clone turned up a few times. The read falls 3 residues short of the CDR3 end, and the missing part is taken from the germline J gene. The chain is built from TRBV5-6 and TRBJ2-3; perhaps TRBD1 as D (5 bases). CDR3 length: 12 amino acids. From germline, CDR1 is SGHDT and CDR2 YYEEEE. CDR3 sequence: CASSVGAQPQYF. Partial CDR3 DNA: TGTGCCAGCAGCGTAGGGGCTCAGCCG.

This clone was counted at least ten times. The read is 3 residues too short to cover the CDR3 end, so that end is filled in from the germline J gene. This chain joins TRBV5-1 and TRBJ1-4, with 9 bases that match TRBD1. The V segment lost 4 bases and the J segment 3 bases; nucleotides outside the gene matches: 7. The germline CDR1 and CDR2 sequences are SGHRS and YFSETQ. There are 16 residues in the CDR3. The CDR3 region is CASSLGTGSSNEKLFF. Incomplete CDR3 DNA: TGCGCCAGCAGCCTAGGGACAGGGAGTTCTAATGAAAAA. Filled out from reference TRBV5-1 and TRBJ1-4, the complete variable domain reads KAGVTQTPRYLIKTRGQQVTLSCSPISGHRSVSWYQQTPGQGLQFLFEYFSETQRNKGNFPGRFSGRQFSNSRSEMNVSTLELGDSALYLCASSLGTGSSNEKLFFGSGTQLSVL.

This clone was counted at least ten times. Coverage ceases 3 residues before the CDR3 finishes, and the germline J gene fills in the end. This chain uses TRBV29-1 with TRBJ2-2; 13 bases align to TRBD2. Trimming took 7 bases from V and 5 from J; bases not matched to a gene: 4. The CDR3 covers 14 residues. Germline loops: CDR1 SQVTM, CDR2 ANQGSEA. The chain's CDR3 is CSGETSGGTGELFF. The CDR3 DNA, read in part, is TGCAGCGGGGAGACTAGCGGGGGGACCGGGGAG.

This clone appeared many times. The read halts 3 residues ahead of the CDR3 end, with the missing end drawn from the germline J gene. The rearrangement joins TRBV9 to TRBJ2-1; 10 bases line up with TRBD2. From germline, CDR1 is SGDLS and CDR2 YYNGEE. The trim removed 4 bases at V and 8 bases at J, leaving 3 bases unmatched. The CDR3 is made up of 13 amino acids. The CDR3 reads CASSIGLADEQFF. The part of the CDR3 DNA that was read is TGTGCCAGCAGCATAGGACTAGCGGATGAG. Using reference TRBV9 and TRBJ2-1 for the parts outside the CDR3, the full variable domain is DSGVTQTPKHLITATGQRVTLRCSPRSGDLSVYWYQQSLDQGLQFLIQYYNGEERAKGNILERFSAQQFPDLHSELNLSSLELGDSALYFCASSIGLADEQFFGPGTRLTVL.

Turning to this clone: Coverage ceases 3 residues before the CDR3 finishes, and the germline J gene fills in the end. The chain is built from TRBV5-4 and TRBJ2-7, with 8 bases matching TRBD1. There are 15 residues in the CDR3. J was trimmed by 3 bases and V by 2 bases; bases with no gene match: 7. Germline CDR1 and CDR2: SGHNT and YYREEE (reference sequence). The CDR3 region is CASSFPGGRIYEQYF. The covered CDR3 bases are TGTGCCAGCAGCTTCCCAGGGGGCCGGATCTACGAG.

The table lists this clone with many counts. The CDR3 extends 3 residues past the end of the read, so its final part is completed from the germline J gene. The V call is TRBV29-1, the J call TRBJ2-1, with 16 nucleotides matching TRBD2. The CDR3 sequence is 18 residues long. Germline lookup yields CDR1 SQVTM and CDR2 ANQGSEA. Losses at the gene ends were 5 bases for V and 0 bases for J; bases not matched to a gene: 7. The covered CDR3 bases are TGCAGCGTTCCGGGACTAGCGGGGGGGATAAACTCCTACAATGAG. The encoded protein is CSVPGLAGGINSYNE. The CDR3 in its entirety is CSVPGLAGGINSYNEQFF.